Below, one T cell receptor (beta chain) is given with its context. Antigen specificity is unknown. The data stem from a study of cytomegalovirus exposure and HLA in healthy donors. Whole-study results and caveats: In a later analysis, DRB1 alleles had the most associated TCRs; HLA-C alleles the fewest.

Germline V lookup: CDR1 SGHRS, CDR2 YFSETQ. The CDR3 has 17 residues. With V trimmed by 4 bases and J by 2 bases, 9 bases remained unmatched. The study ran its PCR with 60 Vbeta and 13 Jbeta primers. The assay was immunoSEQ multiplex PCR, and TCRdb's table has in-frame clones only and misses some. The repertoire includes roughly 130,000 clones, nearly 90% of them detected once, and 0.45% to 0.55% sits in the top ten. Sequenced: PBMCs. V gene TRBV5-1 combines with J gene TRBJ2-2; TRBD2 aligns across 9 bases. This clonotype was sampled from a woman in her thirties or forties in good health and CMV-seronegative. In nucleotides, the CDR3 is TGCGCCAGCAGCAGGCCCTTAGCGGGAGATAACACCGGGGAGCTGTTTTTT. Translating gives CASSRPLAGDNTGELFF.